This T cell receptor beta chain was profiled in a study of blood T cell repertoires in COVID-19. About the study: COVID-19 samples, acute and convalescent, were from the United States, Italy and Spain. Nucleic acid was either cDNA or gDNA, and it came from T cells, B-cell-depleted T cells, or PBMCs.

Original processing notes: Researchers report that nucleated cell counts were estimated from reference gene primer amplification. Data came from immunoSEQ multiplex PCR; TCRdb stores just in-frame clones and leaves some out. The V and J calls and clone size were taken over from that table, and D and trimming were inferred from the DNA. The sample records some 140,000 clones, roughly 80% being singletons. The sequencing sample was made of peripheral blood. The receptor's source is a woman aged 55-75 years with acute or convalescent COVID-19.

CDR3 loop: CAWRNRGQSDSPLHF. DNA for the CDR3: TGTGCCTGGAGGAACCGAGGACAATCCGATTCACCCCTCCACTTT. The V call is TRBV30, the J call TRBJ1-6; tentative D call: TRBD1 (5 bases). Germline values: CDR1 GTSNPN, CDR2 SVGIG (reference sequence). The length of the CDR3 is 15 residues. Deletions cut 3 bases from V and 8 bases from J, with 17 bases between. The whole variable domain, remainder taken from reference TRBV30 and TRBJ1-6, is SQTIHQWPATLVQPVGSPLSLECTVEGTSNPNLYWYRQAAGRGLQLLFYSVGIGQISSEVPQNLSASRPQDRQFILSSKKLLLSDSGFYLCAWRNRGQSDSPLHFGNGTRLTVT.